One and the same sample provided the 17 T cell receptor beta chains below, sequenced in a study of long-term antiretroviral therapy in people with HIV (dated by TCRdb to between 2022 and 2023). The immunoSEQ hsTCRB v3.0 assay was used at survey level resolution to sequence the TRB variable region. Imported from immuneACCESS, the table was reduced by TCRdb to in-frame sequences with V and J called. These copies leave out some clones; in studies compared against another copy, an unresolved V gene accounts for under half, and the cause of the remainder is not known. Counted in this sample were 20,000 to 25,000 clones; around nine tenths of them appeared once. The ten largest make up 8% to 9.5% of the sample. The sample consisted of unsorted PBMCs, taken 0.2 years before starting antiretroviral therapy. The source of these receptors is a man younger than 30 with HIV.

This clone was seen once. The chain recombines TRBV27 with TRBJ2-7, with 8 bases matching TRBD2. The trim removed 3 bases at V and 3 bases at J, leaving 1 base unmatched. Germline V gene sequence: CDR1 MNHEY, CDR2 SMNVEV (reference sequence). This CDR3 is built from 13 residues. The CDR3 is CASSFSGDYEQYF. CDR3 DNA sequence: TGTGCCAGCAGTTTTAGCGGGGACTACGAGCAGTACTTC.

The chain has TRBV2 and TRBJ2-7; 7 bases are a match to TRBD2. The length of the CDR3 is 15 residues. The germline V gene has CDR1 SNHLY and CDR2 FYNNEI. J gave up 3 bases and V 3 bases, and 8 bases lay outside the gene matches. CDR3 amino acids: CASSEEAPGGYEQYF. The CDR3 DNA is TGTGCCAGCAGTGAGGAGGCCCCGGGGGGCTACGAGCAGTACTTC.

The V gene is TRBV6-1, the J gene TRBJ1-2; tentatively, D is TRBD1 (5 bases). Germline CDR1 is MNHNS and CDR2 is SASEGT. Trimming cost V 0 bases and J 3 bases, with 5 bases left between them. The CDR3 has 13 amino acids. The CDR3 loop is CASSEAGDYGYTF. CDR3 sequence (DNA): TGTGCCAGCAGTGAAGCGGGGGACTATGGCTACACCTTC.

J is TRBJ2-3 and V is TRBV5-6; D remains unclear. This CDR3 is built from 13 residues. CDR1 is SGHDT, CDR2 YYEEEE, per germline. V lost 5 bases and J lost 2, with 9 bases in between. CDR3 protein: CASSFGVTDTQYF. CDR3 nucleotides: TGTGCCAGCAGTTTTGGGGTCACAGATACGCAGTATTTT.

This rearrangement joins TRBV11-2 to TRBJ2-2, with 9 bases aligning to TRBD2. CDR3 length equals 15 residues. CDR1 is SGHAT and CDR2 is FQNNGV in the germline V gene. The junction had 2 bases not matched to a gene; V was cut back by 4 bases and J by 2 bases. In nucleotides, the CDR3 is TGTGCCAGCAGCTCTAGCGGGACTAACACCGGGGAGCTGTTTTTT. It codes for CASSSSGTNTGELFF.

The CDR3 reads CASSRGSYNEQFF. CDR3 in DNA: TGTGCCAGCAGCCGGGGCTCCTACAATGAGCAGTTCTTC. The chain links TRBV27 to TRBJ2-1; D is perhaps TRBD2 (5 bases). The CDR3 sequence is 13 residues long. Trimming pared 6 bases from V and 0 bases from J, leaving 6 bases between. The germline gives CDR1 MNHEY, CDR2 SMNVEV (reference sequence).

The gene calls are TRBV27 and TRBJ2-3; D tentatively fits TRBD1 or TRBD2 (5 bases each). CDR1 and CDR2 from the germline V gene are MNHEY and SMNVEV (reference sequence). CDR3 size: 16 residues. Trimming removed 2 bases from V and 4 bases from J, with 16 bases in between. CDR3 bases: TGTGCCAGCAGTTTACATCCGATGGGGGTCCCAGATACGCAGTATTTT. This codes for CASSLHPMGVPDTQYF.

The chain uses TRBV6-4 and TRBJ2-7; the D gene could be TRBD1 or TRBD2 (5 bases each). The germline V gene has CDR1 MRHNA and CDR2 SNTAGT. V gave up 3 bases and J gave up 6 bases, with 18 bases separating them. This CDR3 region has 15 residues. CDR3 residues: CASSEAGTDPPEQYF. The CDR3 DNA reads TGTGCCAGCAGTGAGGCAGGGACGGATCCCCCCGAGCAGTACTTC.

V usage is TRBV7-6 and J usage is TRBJ1-2, with no clear D. Germline V lookup: CDR1 SGHVS, CDR2 FNYEAQ. The V end was cut by 1 base, the J end by 0 bases, with 12 bases between. The CDR3 consists of 16 residues. This CDR3 is CASSLDVGITNYGYTF. The CDR3 DNA is TGTGCCAGCAGCTTAGATGTAGGGATCACTAACTATGGCTACACCTTC.

The V call is TRBV19, the J call TRBJ1-5, with D maybe TRBD1 (5 bases). The CDR3 runs to 16 residues. CDR1 LNHDA and CDR2 SQIVND come from the germline V gene (reference sequence). V was pared by 3 bases and J by 6 bases, with 18 bases between. This chain's CDR3 is CASSISNAGRPQPQHF. The CDR3 bases are TGTGCCAGTAGTATTTCGAATGCAGGGAGGCCTCAGCCCCAGCATTTT.

The J gene is TRBJ2-3, the V gene TRBV27; a weak D match, TRBD1 (6 bases). Germline V gives CDR1 MNHEY, CDR2 SMNVEV (reference sequence). Trimming pared 3 bases from V and 2 bases from J, leaving 12 bases between. CDR3 length: 15 residues. CDR3 in amino acids: CASSLHRDPTDTQYF. CDR3 coding DNA: TGTGCCAGCAGTTTGCACAGGGACCCCACAGATACGCAGTATTTT.

The chain has TRBV4-3 and TRBJ2-7; the D gene is possibly TRBD1 (6 bases). CDR1 and CDR2 (germline): LGHNA, YSLEER. V lost 2 bases to trimming and J lost 1 base, with 15 bases between them. The CDR3 covers 16 residues. DNA of the CDR3: TGCGCCAGCAGCCAATACAGGGAAGGTCCATCCTACGAGCAGTACTTC. Encoded protein: CASSQYREGPSYEQYF.

The J gene is TRBJ2-1, the V gene TRBV4-3; D ambiguous. Between the trimmed V and J ends, which lost 1 base and 8 bases, there was a span of 9 bases. The CDR3 loop spans 13 amino acids. Per the germline V gene, CDR1 is LGHNA and CDR2 is YSLEER. The CDR3 spells CASSQGLRYEQFF. CDR3 DNA: TGCGCCAGCAGCCAAGGGCTTAGATATGAGCAGTTCTTC.

This clone is medium-sized (0.01 to 0.1%) by share. The V gene is TRBV4-1, the J gene TRBJ2-4; D possibly corresponds to TRBD1 (6 bases). Looked up from germline, CDR1 is MGHRA and CDR2 is YSYEKL. Trimming stripped 1 base from V and 9 bases from J, with 19 bases between. The CDR3 is 16 residues long. The CDR3 DNA reads as TGCGCCAGCAGCCAAGCTACAGGGATGGGTGGTGGCATTCAGTACTTC. Encoded protein: CASSQATGMGGGIQYF.

V usage is TRBV12-5 and J usage is TRBJ1-2; 10 bases align to TRBD1. From germline, CDR1 is LGHNT and CDR2 FRNRAP. Trimming removed 6 bases from V and 4 bases from J; junction bases left unmatched: 11. The CDR3 length is 16 residues. The CDR3 bases are TGTGCTAGTGGGTTACGACAGGGGGCTTTACTCTATGGCTACACCTTC. It encodes CASGLRQGALLYGYTF.

The chain links TRBV11-2 to TRBJ2-3; TRBD2 aligns across 10 bases. V shed 4 bases and J 7 bases; nucleotides not matched to a gene: 8. Germline loops: CDR1 SGHAT, CDR2 FQNNGV. The CDR3 runs to 15 residues. The chain's CDR3 is CASSSGAGGGNTQYF. The CDR3 nucleotides read TGTGCCAGCAGCTCCGGAGCGGGAGGGGGAAATACGCAGTATTTT.

The rearrangement uses TRBV6-5 and TRBJ2-7; maybe TRBD2 (5 bases). The germline gives CDR1 MNHEY, CDR2 SVGAGI. The CDR3 extends over 15 amino acids. Deletions cut 8 bases from V and 2 bases from J, with 19 bases between. Here the CDR3 reads CASRTSGTWPYEQYF. The CDR3 region has the DNA TGTGCCAGCCGCACCTCGGGAACTTGGCCCTACGAGCAGTACTTC.